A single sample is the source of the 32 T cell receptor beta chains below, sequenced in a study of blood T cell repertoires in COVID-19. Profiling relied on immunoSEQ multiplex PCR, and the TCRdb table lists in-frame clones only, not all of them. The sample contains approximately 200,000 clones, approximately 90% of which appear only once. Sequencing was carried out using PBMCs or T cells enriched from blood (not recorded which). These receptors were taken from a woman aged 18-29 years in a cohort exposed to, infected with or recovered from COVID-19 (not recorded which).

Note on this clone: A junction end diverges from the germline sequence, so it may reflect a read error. The CDR3: CASSLAGGPGDEQFF. CDR3 sequence (DNA): TGTGCTAGCAGCTTAGCGGGAGGGCCAGGGGATGAGCAGTTCTTC. The gene calls are TRBV7-7 and TRBJ2-1; TRBD2 matches at 11 bases. Germline-derived CDR1 and CDR2 are SSHAT and FNYEAQ (reference sequence). The CDR3 spans 15 residues.

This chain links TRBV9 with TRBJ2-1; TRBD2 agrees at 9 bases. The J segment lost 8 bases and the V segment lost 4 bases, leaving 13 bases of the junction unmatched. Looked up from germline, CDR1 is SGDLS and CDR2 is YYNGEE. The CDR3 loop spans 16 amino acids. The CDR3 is CASSPEVAGGHDEQFF. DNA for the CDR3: TGTGCCAGCAGCCCAGAGGTGGCGGGAGGGCACGATGAGCAGTTCTTC. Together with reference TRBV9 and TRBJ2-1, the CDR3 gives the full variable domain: DSGVTQTPKHLITATGQRVTLRCSPRSGDLSVYWYQQSLDQGLQFLIQYYNGEERAKGNILERFSAQQFPDLHSELNLSSLELGDSALYFCASSPEVAGGHDEQFFGPGTRLTVL.

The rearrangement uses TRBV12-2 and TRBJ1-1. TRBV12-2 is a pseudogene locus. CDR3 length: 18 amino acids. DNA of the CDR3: TGTGCAAGTCGCTTAGGAGCCTCCTCCCATCTTAGGAACACTGAAGCTTTCTTT. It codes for CASRLGASSHLRNTEAFF.

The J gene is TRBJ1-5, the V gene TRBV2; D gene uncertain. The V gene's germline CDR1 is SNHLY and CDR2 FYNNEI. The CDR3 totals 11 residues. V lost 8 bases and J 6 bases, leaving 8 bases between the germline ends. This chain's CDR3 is CASGQAQPQHF. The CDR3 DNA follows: TGTGCCAGCGGTCAGGCTCAGCCCCAGCATTTT. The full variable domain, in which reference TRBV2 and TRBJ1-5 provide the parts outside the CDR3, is EPEVTQTPSHQVTQMGQEVILRCVPISNHLYFYWYRQILGQKVEFLVSFYNNEISEKSEIFDDQFSVERPDGSNFTLKIRSTKLEDSAMYFCASGQAQPQHFGDGTRLSIL.

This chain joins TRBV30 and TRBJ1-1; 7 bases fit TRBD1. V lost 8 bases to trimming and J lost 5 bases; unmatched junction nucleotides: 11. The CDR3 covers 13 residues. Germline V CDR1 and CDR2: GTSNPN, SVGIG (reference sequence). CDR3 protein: CAEKLQQGTEAFF. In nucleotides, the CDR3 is TGTGCCGAGAAGTTACAACAGGGGACTGAAGCTTTCTTT.

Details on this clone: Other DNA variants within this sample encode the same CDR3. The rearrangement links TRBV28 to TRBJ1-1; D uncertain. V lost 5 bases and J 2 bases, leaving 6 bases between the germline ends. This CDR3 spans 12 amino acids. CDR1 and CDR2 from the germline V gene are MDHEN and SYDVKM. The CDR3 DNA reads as TGTGCCAGCAGTCCCTATAACACTGAAGCTTTCTTT. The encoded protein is CASSPYNTEAFF.

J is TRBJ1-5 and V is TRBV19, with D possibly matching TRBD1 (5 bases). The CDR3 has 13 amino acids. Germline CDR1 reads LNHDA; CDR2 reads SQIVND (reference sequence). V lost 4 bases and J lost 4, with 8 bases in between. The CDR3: CASSRSGNQPQHF. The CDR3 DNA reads TGTGCCAGTAGTAGGTCAGGGAATCAGCCCCAGCATTTT.

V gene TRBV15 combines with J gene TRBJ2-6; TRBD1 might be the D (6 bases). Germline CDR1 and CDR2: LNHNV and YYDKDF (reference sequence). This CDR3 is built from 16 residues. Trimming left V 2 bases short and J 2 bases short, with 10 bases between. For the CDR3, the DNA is TGTGCCACCAGCAGACGGGCAGGGGCTGGGGCCAACGTCCTGACTTTC. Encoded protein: CATSRRAGAGANVLTF.

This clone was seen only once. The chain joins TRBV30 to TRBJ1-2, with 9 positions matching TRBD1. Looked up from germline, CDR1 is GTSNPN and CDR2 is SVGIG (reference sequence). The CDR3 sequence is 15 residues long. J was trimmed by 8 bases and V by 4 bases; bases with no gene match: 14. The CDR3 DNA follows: TGTGCCTGGACAGGTATTCGACAGGGGGATTCGGGCTACACCTTC. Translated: CAWTGIRQGDSGYTF.

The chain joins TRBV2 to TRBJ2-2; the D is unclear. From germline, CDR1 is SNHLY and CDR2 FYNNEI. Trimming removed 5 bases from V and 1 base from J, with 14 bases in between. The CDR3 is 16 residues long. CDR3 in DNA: TGTGCCAGCAGTTGGTTCGAGCCCGAGAACACCGGGGAGCTGTTTTTT. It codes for CASSWFEPENTGELFF.

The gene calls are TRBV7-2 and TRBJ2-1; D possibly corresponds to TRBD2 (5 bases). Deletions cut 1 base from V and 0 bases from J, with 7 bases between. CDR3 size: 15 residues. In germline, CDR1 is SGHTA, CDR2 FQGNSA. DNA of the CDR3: TGTGCCAGCAGCTTAGTAGGGAGCTCCTACAATGAGCAGTTCTTC. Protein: CASSLVGSSYNEQFF.

The CDR3: CASSQDLGVAASGSQEETQYF. CDR3 DNA: TGCGCCAGCAGCCAAGATCTAGGAGTCGCGGCTAGCGGGAGCCAGGAGGAGACCCAGTACTTC. This chain connects TRBV4-1 to TRBJ2-5; TRBD2 aligns across 10 bases. Germline V lookup: CDR1 MGHRA, CDR2 YSYEKL. V shed 0 bases, J shed 5 bases, and the junction held 21 bases outside the gene matches. The CDR3 spans 21 residues.

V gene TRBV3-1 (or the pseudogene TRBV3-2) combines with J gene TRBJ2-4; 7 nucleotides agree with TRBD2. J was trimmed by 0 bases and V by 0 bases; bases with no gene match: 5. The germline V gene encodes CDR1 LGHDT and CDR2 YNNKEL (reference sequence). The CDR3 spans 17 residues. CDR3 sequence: CASSQDWSGGAKNIQYF. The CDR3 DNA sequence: TGTGCCAGCAGCCAAGATTGGTCGGGGGGAGCCAAAAACATTCAGTACTTC.

The CDR3 coding sequence is TGTGCCAGTGGTACGGCAGGGCCAACCTACGAGCAGTACTTC. It is translated as CASGTAGPTYEQYF. J is TRBJ2-7 and V is TRBV6-5; TRBD1 might be the D (5 bases). There are 14 residues in the CDR3. Germline values: CDR1 MNHEY, CDR2 SVGAGI. V was clipped by 9 bases and J by 2 bases, with 17 bases between them.

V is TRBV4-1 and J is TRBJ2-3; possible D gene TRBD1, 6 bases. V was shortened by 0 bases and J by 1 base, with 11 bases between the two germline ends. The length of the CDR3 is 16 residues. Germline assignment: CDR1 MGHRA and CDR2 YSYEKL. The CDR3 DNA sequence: TGCGCCAGCAGCCAAGACGAGGGGGTGGGCACAGATACGCAGTATTTT. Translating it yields CASSQDEGVGTDTQYF.

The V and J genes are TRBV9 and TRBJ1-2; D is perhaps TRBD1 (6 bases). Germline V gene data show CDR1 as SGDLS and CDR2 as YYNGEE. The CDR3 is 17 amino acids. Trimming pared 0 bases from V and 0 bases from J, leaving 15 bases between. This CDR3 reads CASSVGAGGRSNYGYTF. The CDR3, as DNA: TGTGCCAGCAGCGTAGGGGCGGGGGGCCGATCTAACTATGGCTACACCTTC.

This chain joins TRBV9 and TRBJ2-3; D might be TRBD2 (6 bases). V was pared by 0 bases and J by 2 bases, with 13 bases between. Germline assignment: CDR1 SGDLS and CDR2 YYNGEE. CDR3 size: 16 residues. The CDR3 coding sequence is TGTGCCAGCAGCGTAGTTAGTAGCGGAAACACAGATACGCAGTATTTT. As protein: CASSVVSSGNTDTQYF. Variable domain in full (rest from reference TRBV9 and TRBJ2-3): DSGVTQTPKHLITATGQRVTLRCSPRSGDLSVYWYQQSLDQGLQFLIQYYNGEERAKGNILERFSAQQFPDLHSELNLSSLELGDSALYFCASSVVSSGNTDTQYFGPGTRLTVL.

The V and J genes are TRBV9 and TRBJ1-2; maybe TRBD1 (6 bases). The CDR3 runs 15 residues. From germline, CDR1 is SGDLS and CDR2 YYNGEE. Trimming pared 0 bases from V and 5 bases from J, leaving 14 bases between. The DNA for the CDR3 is TGTGCCAGCAGCGTAGGACAGGCCGCAACTTATGGCTACACCTTC. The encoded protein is CASSVGQAATYGYTF.

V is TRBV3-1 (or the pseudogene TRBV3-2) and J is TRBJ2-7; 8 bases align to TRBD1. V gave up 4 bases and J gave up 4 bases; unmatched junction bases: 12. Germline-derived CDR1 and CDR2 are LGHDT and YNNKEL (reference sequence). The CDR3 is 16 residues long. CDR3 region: CASSPWGAGGGYEQYF. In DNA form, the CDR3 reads TGTGCCAGCAGCCCCTGGGGCGCAGGGGGCGGGTACGAGCAGTACTTC.

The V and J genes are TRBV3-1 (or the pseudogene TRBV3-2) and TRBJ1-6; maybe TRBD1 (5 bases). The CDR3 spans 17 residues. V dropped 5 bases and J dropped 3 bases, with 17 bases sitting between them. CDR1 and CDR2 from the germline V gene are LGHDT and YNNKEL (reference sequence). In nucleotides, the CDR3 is TGTGCCAGCAGCTACAAGAAGAGGGGACTCTATAATTCACCCCTCCACTTT. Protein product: CASSYKKRGLYNSPLHF.

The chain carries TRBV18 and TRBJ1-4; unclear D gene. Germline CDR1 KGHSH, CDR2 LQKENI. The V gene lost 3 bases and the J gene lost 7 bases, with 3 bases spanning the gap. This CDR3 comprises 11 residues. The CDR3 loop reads CASSPGEKLFF. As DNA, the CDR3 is TGTGCCAGCTCACCCGGTGAAAAACTGTTTTTT. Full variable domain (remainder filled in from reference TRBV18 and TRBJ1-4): NAGVMQNPRHLVRRRGQEARLRCSPMKGHSHVYWYRQLPEEGLKFMVYLQKENIIDESGMPKERFSAEFPKEGPSILRIQQVVRGDSAAYFCASSPGEKLFFGSGTQLSVL.

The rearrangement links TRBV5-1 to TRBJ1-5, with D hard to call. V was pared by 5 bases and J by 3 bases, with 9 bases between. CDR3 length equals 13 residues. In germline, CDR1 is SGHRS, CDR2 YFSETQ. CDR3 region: CASRFSYNQPQHF. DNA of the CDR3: TGCGCCAGCAGATTTAGCTACAATCAGCCCCAGCATTTT.

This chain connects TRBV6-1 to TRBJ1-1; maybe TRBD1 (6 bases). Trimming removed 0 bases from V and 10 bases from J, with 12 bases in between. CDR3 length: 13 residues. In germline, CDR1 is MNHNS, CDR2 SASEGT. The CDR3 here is CASSEARIGGAFF. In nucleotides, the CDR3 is TGTGCCAGCAGTGAAGCCCGAATAGGGGGAGCTTTCTTT.

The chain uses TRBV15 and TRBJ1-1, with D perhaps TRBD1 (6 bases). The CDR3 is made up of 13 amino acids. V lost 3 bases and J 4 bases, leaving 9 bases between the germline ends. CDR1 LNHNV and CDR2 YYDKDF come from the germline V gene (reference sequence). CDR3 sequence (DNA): TGTGCCACCAGCAGGGACAGCCGCACTGAAGCTTTCTTT. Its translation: CATSRDSRTEAFF.

The CDR3 spells CASTSPMGGRLSYEQYF. CDR3 sequence (DNA): TGTGCCAGCACCTCTCCGATGGGAGGTCGGCTCTCCTACGAGCAGTACTTC. The rearrangement joins TRBV7-9 to TRBJ2-7, with D possibly being TRBD2 (6 bases). The CDR3 consists of 17 residues. Germline V gene sequence: CDR1 SEHNR, CDR2 FQNEAQ (reference sequence). V was cut by 7 bases and J by 0 bases, with 22 bases left in between.

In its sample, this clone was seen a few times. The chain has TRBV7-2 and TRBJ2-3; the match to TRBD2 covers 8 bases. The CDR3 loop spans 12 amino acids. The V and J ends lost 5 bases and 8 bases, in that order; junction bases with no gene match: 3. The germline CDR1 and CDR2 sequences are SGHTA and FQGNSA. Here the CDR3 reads CASSQAGGTQYF. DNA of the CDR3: TGTGCCAGCAGCCAGGCGGGGGGTACGCAGTATTTT.

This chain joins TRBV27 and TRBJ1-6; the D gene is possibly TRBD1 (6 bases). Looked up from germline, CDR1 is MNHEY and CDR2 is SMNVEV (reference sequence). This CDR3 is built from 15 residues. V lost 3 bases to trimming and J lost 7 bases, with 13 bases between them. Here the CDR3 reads CASSLGGGYNSPLHF. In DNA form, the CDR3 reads TGTGCCAGCAGTTTGGGGGGGGGCTACAATTCACCCCTCCACTTT.

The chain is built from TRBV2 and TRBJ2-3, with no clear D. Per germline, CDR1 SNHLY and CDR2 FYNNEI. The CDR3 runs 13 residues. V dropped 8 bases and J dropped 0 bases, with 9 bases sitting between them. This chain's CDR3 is CASRVRSTDTQYF. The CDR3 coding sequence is TGTGCCAGCCGAGTAAGAAGCACAGATACGCAGTATTTT.

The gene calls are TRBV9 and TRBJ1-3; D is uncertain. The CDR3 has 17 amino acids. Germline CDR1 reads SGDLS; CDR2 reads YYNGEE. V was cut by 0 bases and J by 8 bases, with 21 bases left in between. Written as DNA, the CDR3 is TGTGCCAGCAGCGTAGGAGGAGGGCCTTCCTCTACGGACACCATATATTTT. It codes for CASSVGGGPSSTDTIYF.

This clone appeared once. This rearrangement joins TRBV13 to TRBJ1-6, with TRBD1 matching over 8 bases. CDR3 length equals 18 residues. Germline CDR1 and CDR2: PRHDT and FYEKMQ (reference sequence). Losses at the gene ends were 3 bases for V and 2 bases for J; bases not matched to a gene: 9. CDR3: CASSLTSRGPTYNSPLHF. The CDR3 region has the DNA TGTGCCAGCAGCTTGACCAGCAGGGGGCCGACCTATAATTCACCCCTCCACTTT.

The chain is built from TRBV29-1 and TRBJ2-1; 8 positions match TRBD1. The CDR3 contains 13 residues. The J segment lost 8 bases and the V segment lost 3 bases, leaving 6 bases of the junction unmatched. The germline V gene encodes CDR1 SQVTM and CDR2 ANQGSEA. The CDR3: CSVDGQGADEQFF. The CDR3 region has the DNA TGCAGCGTTGACGGGCAGGGGGCGGATGAGCAGTTCTTC.

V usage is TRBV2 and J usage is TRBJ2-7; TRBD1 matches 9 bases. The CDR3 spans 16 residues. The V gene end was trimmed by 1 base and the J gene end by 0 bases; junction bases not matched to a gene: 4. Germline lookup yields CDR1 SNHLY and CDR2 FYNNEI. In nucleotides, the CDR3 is TGTGCCAGCAGTGAAGTTGACAGGGGGGCCTCCTACGAGCAGTACTTC. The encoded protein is CASSEVDRGASYEQYF.